This TCR beta chain was recorded in a study of cytomegalovirus exposure and HLA in healthy donors. CDR1 LNHDA and CDR2 SQIVND come from the germline V gene (reference sequence). V lost 6 bases to trimming and J lost 2 bases, with 11 bases between them. The CDR3 consists of 13 residues. Study conclusions and caveats: A missense variant in DCLRE1C was later tied to TCR beta V- and J-gene trimming.

About this clone itself: Antigen: not known.

13 Jbeta primers and 60 Vbeta primers were used for the PCR. Assay used: immunoSEQ multiplex PCR; TCRdb lists only in-frame clones, some missing. The sample contains approximately 170,000 clones, 75% to 85% of which appear only once. Source material: PBMCs. The receptor comes from a woman aged 50 to 60 in good health and CMV-seronegative. The rearrangement links TRBV19 to TRBJ2-7, with D tentatively TRBD2 (5 bases). The CDR3 region has the DNA TGTGCCAGTAGGCCCCGGGATACCTACGAGCAGTACTTC. Translation gives CASRPRDTYEQYF. Combining the CDR3 with reference TRBV19 and TRBJ2-7 gives the whole variable domain DGGITQSPKYLFRKEGQNVTLSCEQNLNHDAMYWYRQDPGQGLRLIYYSQIVNDFQKGDIAEGYSVSREKKESFPLTVTSAQKNPTAFYLCASRPRDTYEQYFGPGTRLTVT.